A selection of T cell receptor beta chains follows, all from one sample in a study of beta chain features in type 1 diabetes. Sequenced by immunoSEQ multiplex PCR; TCRdb stores in-frame clones only, minus some. The sample includes fewer than 150,000 clones, 6.9% seen only once; the top ten take about 1.3%. The sample comprised central memory CD4+ T cells from blood. Receptors originate from a young woman in good health. CDR3s include the opening cysteine and the closing phenylalanine or tryptophan. D genes are given only for firm matches. The size field is filled for only some rows; it gives once, few, many or a size class.

cdr3_length	v_call	clone_size	j_call	d_call	cdr3_aa	cdr3_nt
14	TRBV29-1	many	TRBJ2-7	-	CSVFDSAAMYEQYF	TGCAGCGTTTTTGACTCAGCGGCAATGTACGAGCAGTACTTC
14	TRBV11-3	many	TRBJ2-2	TRBD2	CASSSGLVAGELFF	TGTGCCAGCAGCTCCGGACTAGTTGCCGGGGAGCTGTTTTTT
11	TRBV7-8	few	TRBJ2-7	-	CASRGRGEQYF	TGTGCCAGCAGGGGACGGGGGGAGCAGTACTTC
15	TRBV9	many	TRBJ2-1	-	CASSVDSGAYNEQFF	TGTGCCAGCAGCGTAGACTCAGGGGCCTACAATGAGCAGTTCTTC
12	TRBV6-6	many	TRBJ1-2	TRBD1	CASSSDRVGYTF	TGTGCCAGCAGTTCTGACAGGGTTGGCTACACCTTC
15	TRBV9	-	TRBJ1-2	-	CASSVGGRSGYGYTF	TGTGCCAGCAGCGTGGGGGGAAGGAGTGGATATGGCTACACCTTC
15	TRBV7-2	few	TRBJ2-7	TRBD2	CASSKSRLAGLEQYF	TGTGCCAGCAGCAAGAGTCGGCTAGCGGGACTCGAGCAGTACTTC
14	TRBV30	many	TRBJ2-2	-	CAWSRGTNTGELFF	TGTGCCTGGAGTAGGGGGACGAACACCGGGGAGCTGTTTTTT
14	TRBV30	many	TRBJ2-1	TRBD1	CAWSEDRGIHEQFF	TGTGCCTGGAGCGAGGACAGGGGAATCCATGAGCAGTTCTTC
13	TRBV2	-	TRBJ2-5	TRBD2	CASNRSGRETQYF	TGTGCCAGCAACAGAAGCGGGAGAGAGACCCAGTACTTC
14	TRBV5-1	-	TRBJ1-5	TRBD1	CASSLTGDNQPQHF	TGCGCCAGCAGCCTCACAGGGGACAATCAGCCCCAGCATTTT
13	TRBV5-1	many	TRBJ1-5	-	CASSLGRNQPQHF	TGCGCCAGCAGCTTGGGGAGGAATCAGCCCCAGCATTTT
15	TRBV29-1	few	TRBJ2-2	TRBD2	CSVDRASGNTGELFF	TGCAGCGTCGACCGGGCTAGCGGAAACACCGGGGAGCTGTTTTTT
15	TRBV18	-	TRBJ1-2	-	CASSPPADSYYGYTF	TGTGCCAGCTCACCACCCGCCGACAGCTACTATGGCTACACCTTC
13	TRBV29-1	few	TRBJ1-1	-	CSVVGRGGTEAFF	TGCAGCGTTGTTGGCAGGGGTGGGACTGAAGCTTTCTTT
12	TRBV30	-	TRBJ2-5	-	CAWSFGVVTQYF	TGTGCCTGGAGTTTTGGAGTTGTGACCCAGTACTTC
14	TRBV7-2	-	TRBJ1-4	-	CASSLAHGNEKLFF	TGTGCCAGCAGCTTAGCCCACGGGAATGAAAAACTGTTTTTT
14	TRBV6-5	-	TRBJ2-3	-	CASSYSNSPDTQYF	TGTGCCAGCAGTTACTCGAACAGCCCAGATACGCAGTATTTT
13	TRBV7-2	-	TRBJ2-1	-	CASSQYNGGVQFF	TGTGCCAGCAGCCAATACAACGGGGGTGTGCAGTTCTTC
15	TRBV28	few	TRBJ1-1	-	CASSLGGLMNTEAFF	TGTGCCAGCAGTTTGGGGGGGCTGATGAACACTGAAGCTTTCTTT
11	TRBV28	many	TRBJ1-1	TRBD1	CGTGPDTEAFF	TGCGGGACAGGTCCGGACACTGAAGCTTTCTTT
14	TRBV5-6	-	TRBJ2-3	-	CASSPRGSRDTQYF	TGTGCCAGCAGCCCTCGGGGATCCCGGGATACGCAGTATTTT
14	TRBV29-1	-	TRBJ2-7	TRBD1	CSVDTGTGGYEQYF	TGCAGCGTTGATACCGGGACAGGCGGCTACGAGCAGTACTTC
15	TRBV11-2	-	TRBJ2-1	TRBD1	CASSSDRSSYNEQFF	TGTGCCAGCAGCTCGGACAGGAGCTCCTACAATGAGCAGTTCTTC
15	TRBV7-2	many	TRBJ2-5	TRBD1	CASSLAGTAQETQYF	TGTGCCAGCAGCTTAGCCGGGACAGCTCAAGAGACCCAGTACTTC
14	TRBV9	-	TRBJ2-7	-	CASSVTERQAEQYF	TGTGCCAGCAGCGTAACGGAGCGGCAAGCAGAGCAGTACTTC
18	TRBV4-3	few	TRBJ2-3	TRBD2	CASSPRTGLAGNSDTQYF	TGCGCCAGCAGCCCTAGGACGGGACTAGCGGGAAATTCAGATACGCAGTATTTT
14	TRBV10-3	few	TRBJ1-1	-	CAISESVTETEAFF	TGTGCCATCAGTGAGTCGGTGACAGAAACTGAAGCTTTCTTT
14	TRBV2	few	TRBJ1-2	-	CASSLDGQPYGYTF	TGTGCCAGCAGTCTCGATGGACAGCCCTATGGCTACACCTTC
13	TRBV7-3	-	TRBJ1-1	-	CASSFQGNTEAFF	TGTGCCAGCAGCTTTCAGGGGAACACTGAAGCTTTCTTT
15	TRBV15	many	TRBJ2-2	-	CATSRGARNTGELFF	TGTGCCACCAGCAGAGGGGCCAGAAACACCGGGGAGCTGTTTTTT
15	TRBV7-2	few	TRBJ1-2	TRBD1	CASSSRQGGNYGYTF	TGTGCCAGCAGCTCCAGACAGGGTGGTAACTATGGCTACACCTTC
14	TRBV18	many	TRBJ2-2	-	CASSPLQGTGELFF	TGTGCCAGCTCACCACTACAGGGAACCGGGGAGCTGTTTTTT
13	TRBV30	few	TRBJ2-7	-	CAWSRQGPYEQYF	TGTGCCTGGAGTCGCCAGGGCCCCTACGAGCAGTACTTC
13	TRBV5-1	many	TRBJ2-5	-	CASSFGGAETQYF	TGCGCCAGCAGCTTCGGGGGAGCGGAGACCCAGTACTTC
13	TRBV6-4	-	TRBJ2-3	-	CASSEESTLTQYF	TGTGCCAGCAGTGAGGAGTCTACTCTTACGCAGTATTTT
15	TRBV7-3	-	TRBJ2-1	TRBD2	CASSLGGSGVNEQFF	TGTGCCAGCTCCCTGGGCGGGAGTGGGGTCAATGAGCAGTTCTTC
13	TRBV6-4	-	TRBJ1-1	-	CASSEHMETEAFF	TGTGCCAGCAGTGAGCACATGGAGACTGAAGCTTTCTTT
16	TRBV28	-	TRBJ2-5	TRBD2	CASSSPLLAVQETQYF	TGTGCCAGCAGTTCCCCTCTACTAGCGGTCCAAGAGACCCAGTACTTC
15	TRBV29-1	few	TRBJ2-1	TRBD2	CSVDRGGSGRNEQFF	TGCAGCGTTGATCGGGGGGGTAGCGGGAGAAATGAGCAGTTCTTC
15	TRBV7-3	-	TRBJ1-1	-	CASSLNWGGDTEAFF	TGTGCCAGCAGCTTAAATTGGGGGGGGGACACTGAAGCTTTCTTT
13	TRBV7-9	few	TRBJ2-1	-	CASSQGSGNEQFF	TGTGCCAGCAGCCAGGGGTCCGGTAATGAGCAGTTCTTC
13	TRBV28	few	TRBJ1-2	-	CASKLDMTSGYTF	TGTGCCAGCAAACTTGACATGACCTCTGGCTACACCTTC
15	TRBV7-2	many	TRBJ2-3	TRBD1	CASSQGQGASGTQYF	TGTGCCAGCAGCCAAGGACAGGGGGCGTCCGGTACGCAGTATTTT
15	TRBV11-2	-	TRBJ2-7	-	CASSLREGRGSEQYF	TGTGCCAGCAGCTTGAGGGAGGGCAGGGGATCCGAGCAGTACTTC
12	TRBV7-9	-	TRBJ2-1	-	CASSTQGNEQFF	TGTGCCAGCAGCACCCAGGGCAATGAGCAGTTCTTC
13	TRBV30	many	TRBJ2-2	-	CAWSGFGTGELFF	TGTGCCTGGAGTGGTTTCGGTACCGGGGAGCTGTTTTTT
16	TRBV11-2	few	TRBJ1-4	-	CASSSHRVATNEKLFF	TGTGCCAGCAGCTCACACAGGGTTGCAACTAATGAAAAACTGTTTTTT
15	TRBV7-3	-	TRBJ2-1	-	CASSLGTRNRNEQFF	TGTGCCAGCAGCTTAGGGACACGGAACCGCAATGAGCAGTTCTTC
19	TRBV7-9	few	TRBJ2-2	TRBD2	CASSFTGTSGRQNTGELFF	TGTGCCAGCAGCTTCACCGGGACTAGCGGGAGGCAGAACACCGGGGAGCTGTTTTTT
16	TRBV5-1	-	TRBJ2-2	TRBD2	CASSLGLASRTGELFF	TGCGCCAGCAGCTTGGGACTAGCTAGTAGGACCGGGGAGCTGTTTTTT
16	TRBV7-3	-	TRBJ2-7	-	CASSLSLTRRSYEQYF	TGTGCCAGCAGCCTCTCTCTGACCCGGCGGAGCTACGAGCAGTACTTC
11	TRBV29-1	few	TRBJ2-7	-	CSVREAYEQYF	TGCAGCGTGAGAGAGGCCTACGAGCAGTACTTC
12	TRBV28	-	TRBJ1-1	TRBD1	CASRTGATEAFF	TGTGCCAGCCGAACAGGGGCCACTGAAGCTTTCTTT
11	TRBV13	medium-sized	TRBJ2-5	-	CASSLSGYQYF	TGTGCCAGCAGTTTAAGCGGTTACCAGTACTTC